One and the same sample provided the 12 T cell receptor beta chains below, sequenced in a study of blood T cell repertoires in COVID-19 (TCRdb year 2020). Library preparation used the immunoSEQ multiplex PCR assay. In its TCRdb copy, this immuneACCESS table keeps in-frame sequences only and misses some clones. Where compared with another copy, unresolved V genes explain less than half of these, and the others have no known cause. The sample yields about 70,000 clones; roughly 74% were counted once. Jointly, the top ten make up around 16% of the sample. Sequenced input: peripheral blood. These receptors were obtained from a human donor in a cohort sampled during active COVID-19.

This clone came up once. The rearrangement uses TRBV3-1 (or the pseudogene TRBV3-2) and TRBJ2-3; 11 bases line up with TRBD2. This CDR3 spans 15 amino acids. Unmatched junction bases numbered 6, after V lost 4 bases and J lost 6 bases. Germline V gene sequence: CDR1 LGHDT, CDR2 YNNKEL (reference sequence). In nucleotides, the CDR3 is TGTGCCAGCAGCCCTCGACTAGCGGGATATGATACGCAGTATTTT. Translated: CASSPRLAGYDTQYF.

This clone came up a few times. The rearrangement joins TRBV24-1 to TRBJ1-5; weak D call: TRBD1 (5 bases). The germline V gene encodes CDR1 KGHDR and CDR2 SFDVKD. V lost 7 bases, J lost 3 bases, and 12 bases lay in between. The CDR3 length is 14 residues. CDR3 sequence: CATSQGGNNQPQHF. DNA of the CDR3: TGTGCCACCAGCCAGGGCGGGAACAATCAGCCCCAGCATTTT.

The rearrangement joins TRBV9 to TRBJ2-5, with D tentatively TRBD1 (6 bases). V lost 0 bases, J lost 7 bases, and 16 bases lay in between. The germline V gene encodes CDR1 SGDLS and CDR2 YYNGEE. This CDR3 is 15 amino acids long. The CDR3 DNA follows: TGTGCCAGCAGCGTAGCGTCCACAGGGTCCGGGACCCAGTACTTC. Translated, it gives CASSVASTGSGTQYF.

This clone was found once. The chain has TRBV5-1 and TRBJ2-5, with TRBD2 identical over 7 bases. The CDR3 is 16 residues long. The V and J ends lost 4 bases and 4 bases, in that order; junction bases with no gene match: 13. Germline V lookup: CDR1 SGHRS, CDR2 YFSETQ. The CDR3 reads CASSQSPVGGVETQYF. Here the CDR3 DNA reads TGCGCCAGCAGCCAGAGCCCCGTGGGAGGGGTAGAGACCCAGTACTTC.

CDR3 protein: CASGGGGRVTEAFF. CDR3 sequence (DNA): TGTGCTAGTGGGGGCGGAGGGCGGGTCACTGAAGCTTTCTTT. The V call is TRBV12-5, the J call TRBJ1-1; unclear D gene. The CDR3 loop spans 14 amino acids. The V gene's germline CDR1 is LGHNT and CDR2 FRNRAP. Trimming shortened V by 6 bases and J by 4 bases, and 15 bases separated the two germline ends.

This clone was counted only a few times. CDR3 protein: CASSLGTSGSDTQYF. CDR3 bases: TGTGCCAGCAGCTTGGGGACTAGCGGGAGTGATACGCAGTATTTT. The chain links TRBV5-4 to TRBJ2-3; 13 bases map to TRBD2. The germline gives CDR1 SGHNT, CDR2 YYREEE (reference sequence). V dropped 0 bases and J dropped 6; count of bases not matched to a gene: 1. The CDR3 spans 15 residues.

V usage is TRBV5-1 and J usage is TRBJ2-3, with 8 bases lining up with TRBD2. J gave up 6 bases and V 5 bases, and 5 bases lay outside the gene matches. Germline V gene lookup returns CDR1 SGHRS and CDR2 YFSETQ. The CDR3 contains 13 residues. The CDR3 region has the DNA TGCGCCAGCAGGGTAGCGGGATTTGATACGCAGTATTTT. Translated: CASRVAGFDTQYF.

Only one count was recorded for this clone. V usage is TRBV7-9 and J usage is TRBJ2-7, with D perhaps TRBD2 (6 bases). Germline CDR1 reads SEHNR; CDR2 reads FQNEAQ (reference sequence). The V end was cut by 7 bases, the J end by 0 bases, with 16 bases between. The CDR3 contains 15 residues. DNA for the CDR3: TGTGCCAGCACAGGCGGCGGGGTAAGCTCCTACGAGCAGTACTTC. Amino acid sequence: CASTGGGVSSYEQYF.

The V gene is TRBV20-1, the J gene TRBJ1-1; D gene ambiguous. CDR1 and CDR2 from the germline V gene are DFQATT and SNEGSKA (reference sequence). There are 13 residues in the CDR3. Trimming took off 3 bases at V and 7 bases at J, with 15 bases between the two ends. CDR3 in DNA: TGCAGTGCTAGTGTACCACCTATTTATGAAGCTTTCTTT. It encodes CSASVPPIYEAFF.

Only a few counts were recorded for this clone. J is TRBJ1-1 and V is TRBV29-1, with D tentatively TRBD1 (5 bases). This CDR3 is built from 12 residues. The germline CDR1 and CDR2 sequences are SQVTM and ANQGSEA. Trimming shortened V by 8 bases and J by 0 bases, and 10 bases separated the two germline ends. CDR3 region: CSTAGLNTEAFF. CDR3 nucleotides: TGCAGCACCGCAGGGTTGAACACTGAAGCTTTCTTT.

In this sample, this clone turned up a few times. This chain joins TRBV5-4 and TRBJ2-2; 8 positions match TRBD1. CDR1 is SGHNT and CDR2 is YYREEE in the germline V gene (reference sequence). CDR3 length: 15 amino acids. The V segment lost 4 bases and the J segment 2 bases; nucleotides outside the gene matches: 4. The CDR3 is CASSPTGVNTGELFF. The CDR3 nucleotides are TGTGCCAGCAGCCCGACAGGGGTTAACACCGGGGAGCTGTTTTTT.

The table lists this clone with a count of one. This chain connects TRBV21-1 to TRBJ2-7; whether TRBD1, the table's D call, matches the DNA was not checked. TRBV21-1 is a pseudogene segment. This CDR3 is built from 16 residues. The DNA for the CDR3 is TGTGCCAGCAGCAAAGTTCCGACAGGGTGTCGGTACGAGCAGTACTTC. It encodes CASSKVPTGCRYEQYF.